This T cell receptor (beta chain) was identified during a study of early T cells in non-severe SARS-CoV-2 infection. At the level of the study: Sequencing was performed on bulk RNA from unsorted whole blood, leaving chains unpaired.

Findings and limits, study-wide: The matching step, a VDJdb search, favored anti-spike CD8 responses and missed private and CD4 specificities.

A note on this clonotype: Its antigen is not known.

The germline gives CDR1 MDHEN, CDR2 SYDVKM. The length of the CDR3 is 14 residues. Trimming took off 10 bases at V and 3 bases at J, with 16 bases between the two ends. Individual cDNA molecules received unique molecular identifiers during library preparation. One entry per CDR3 protein, called by TCRdb with MiXCR from the 5' RACE reads. The table records fewer than 55,000 distinct CDR3 sequences, about 11% of them present only once. This chain uses TRBV28 with TRBJ2-1; D could derive from TRBD1 or TRBD2 (5 bases each). The sequenced sample consisted of whole blood. This TCR came from an adult who was a healthcare worker with PCR-confirmed SARS-CoV-2 infection or an uninfected control (not recorded which). The CDR3 reads CATQERGFYNEQFF. In nucleotides, the CDR3 is TGTGCCACCCAGGAGAGGGGCTTCTACAATGAGCAGTTCTTC.